Here is one T cell receptor beta chain with its context. As yet, its antigen is unknown. This sample is part of a study of T cell clonotyping in hematopoietic cell transplantation. CDR3 size: 15 residues. V lost 5 bases and J lost 1; bases outside the gene matches: 4. Germline V gene data show CDR1 as MNHNY and CDR2 as SVGAGI (reference sequence). Produced via immunoSEQ multiplex PCR; TCRdb's table is partial and in-frame only. The sample carries about 14,000 clones, 94% recorded once. Findings and caveats of the study: Graft donor and pretransplant recipient Inverse Simpson Index values predicted broader posttransplant TCR diversity.

This chain uses TRBV6-6 with TRBJ1-4, with 7 positions matching TRBD1. Sequenced here: PBMCs, sampled 30 days after allogeneic stem cell transplant. This clonotype originated in a male patient aged 60-69 years who had an allogeneic stem cell transplant from an unrelated donor, so the T cells may come from the graft donor. Some clones in this sample may be carry-over from other donors' samples. CDR3 protein: CASSHTGVTNEKLFF. In nucleotides, the CDR3 is TGTGCCAGCAGTCATACAGGGGTAACTAATGAAAAACTGTTTTTT.